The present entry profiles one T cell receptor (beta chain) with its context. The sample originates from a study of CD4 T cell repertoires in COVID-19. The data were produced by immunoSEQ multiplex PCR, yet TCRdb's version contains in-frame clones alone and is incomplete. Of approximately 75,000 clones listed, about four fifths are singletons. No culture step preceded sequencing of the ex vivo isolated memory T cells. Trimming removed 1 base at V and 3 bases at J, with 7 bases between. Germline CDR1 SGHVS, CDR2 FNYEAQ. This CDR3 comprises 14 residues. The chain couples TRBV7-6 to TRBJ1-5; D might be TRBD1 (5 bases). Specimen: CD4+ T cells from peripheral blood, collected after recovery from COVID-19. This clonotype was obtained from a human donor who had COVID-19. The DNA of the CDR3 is TGTGCCAGCAGCTTAGGGGGACCCAATCAGCCCCAGCATTTT. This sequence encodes CASSLGGPNQPQHF. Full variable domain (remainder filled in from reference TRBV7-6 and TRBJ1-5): GAGVSQSPRYKVTKRGQDVALRCDPISGHVSLYWYRQALGQGPEFLTYFNYEAQQDKSGLPNDRFSAERPEGSISTLTIQRTEQRDSAMYRCASSLGGPNQPQHFGDGTRLSIL.